A single sample is the source of the 2 T cell receptor beta chains below, sequenced in a study of post-analysis software for immune sequencing data. Broader study findings: TRBV5-6, TRBV5-1 and TRBV20-1 belonged to a set of roughly 5 TRBV segments that were more frequent in patients than controls.

These receptors lack a known antigen. Unique molecular identifiers had been added to the TCR beta cDNA libraries. A single record per CDR3 protein comes from TCRdb applying MiXCR to the PCR reads. The data show more than 500,000 distinct CDR3 sequences, with around 34% seen just once and 5% to 6% held by the top ten. The sample taken for sequencing was blood. These receptors originate from a girl aged 2-17 years with multiple sclerosis.

Points on this clonotype: This CDR3 fails to terminate in the conserved phenylalanine or tryptophan, so it likely reflects a read error. The CDR3 sequence is CATSSTGTGGSNEQFV. The CDR3 DNA is TGTGCCACCAGCAGTACCGGGACAGGGGGGAGCAATGAGCAGTTCGTC. The V and J genes are TRBV24-1 and TRBJ2-1; 11 bases are shared with TRBD1. The CDR3 has 16 amino acids. Germline CDR1 KGHDR, CDR2 SFDVKD. Trimming at V came to 7 bases and at J to 6 bases, leaving 10 bases not matched to a gene.

The chain is built from TRBV11-2 and TRBJ2-5; TRBD1 might be the D (6 bases). CDR1 is SGHAT, CDR2 FQNNGV, per germline. V dropped 5 bases and J dropped 4 bases, with 17 bases sitting between them. CDR3 size: 15 residues. As DNA, the CDR3 is TGTGCCAGCAGCAAGGACAGCCATTCATCAGAGACCCAGTACTTC. Translated, it gives CASSKDSHSSETQYF.